Following are 32 T cell receptor beta chains from one sample sequenced in a study of blood T cell repertoires in COVID-19. Generated by immunoSEQ multiplex PCR, the TCRdb table keeps only in-frame clones and is missing some. The data show approximately 210,000 clones, around four fifths seen once. The sample was peripheral blood. The receptors originated from a man in his fifties or sixties with COVID-19, enrolled during active disease.

The rearrangement uses TRBV5-1 and TRBJ2-5; D call uncertain. V was shortened by 5 bases and J by 2 bases, with 7 bases between the two germline ends. CDR1 SGHRS and CDR2 YFSETQ come from the germline V gene. The CDR3 consists of 12 residues. CDR3: CASRQDQETQYF. The CDR3 nucleotides read TGCGCCAGCAGGCAGGATCAAGAGACCCAGTACTTC.

About this clone itself: The sample carries other DNA sequences with the same CDR3. The genes are TRBV11-2 and TRBJ2-2; tentative D call: TRBD2 (6 bases). V lost 0 bases, J lost 2 bases, and 7 bases lay in between. Germline-derived CDR1 and CDR2 are SGHAT and FQNNGV. The CDR3 is 15 residues long. Here the CDR3 DNA reads TGTGCCAGCAGCTTAGAGGCGGGAAACACCGGGGAGCTGTTTTTT. Its protein product is CASSLEAGNTGELFF. Full variable domain (missing parts from reference TRBV11-2 and TRBJ2-2): EAGVAQSPRYKIIEKRQSVAFWCNPISGHATLYWYQQILGQGPKLLIQFQNNGVVDDSQLPKDRFSAERLKGVDSTLKIQPAKLEDSAVYLCASSLEAGNTGELFFGEGSRLTVL.

The V and J genes are TRBV5-4 and TRBJ1-1; a weak D match, TRBD1 (6 bases). This CDR3 contains 13 residues. Germline V lookup: CDR1 SGHNT, CDR2 YYREEE (reference sequence). V was clipped by 5 bases and J by 1 base, with 9 bases between them. The CDR3 sequence: CASRLTGNTEAFF. The CDR3 coding sequence is TGTGCCAGCAGGCTGACAGGGAACACTGAAGCTTTCTTT.

This clone was seen a handful of times. This chain uses TRBV18 with TRBJ1-1, with 9 nucleotides matching TRBD1. The CDR3 runs 14 residues. V lost 4 bases to trimming and J lost 5 bases; unmatched junction nucleotides: 5. Germline V gene lookup returns CDR1 KGHSH and CDR2 LQKENI. The CDR3 nucleotides read TGTGCCAGCTCACTCTCGACAGGGGGTACTGAAGCTTTCTTT. This encodes CASSLSTGGTEAFF.

V and J are TRBV3-1 (or the pseudogene TRBV3-2) and TRBJ1-1; TRBD1 matches 7 bases. V was pared by 4 bases and J by 6 bases, with 5 bases of the junction left unmatched. The length of the CDR3 is 13 residues. CDR1 and CDR2 (germline): LGHDT, YNNKEL (reference sequence). The CDR3 protein is CASSRAGQPEAFF. The CDR3 coding sequence is TGTGCCAGCAGCCGCGCGGGACAGCCTGAAGCTTTCTTT.

This clone was detected a few times. The rearrangement uses TRBV7-6 and TRBJ2-7, with D tentatively TRBD1 (6 bases). Germline V CDR1 and CDR2: SGHVS, FNYEAQ. The CDR3 runs to 14 residues. Trimming removed 1 base from V and 2 bases from J, with 9 bases in between. The CDR3 sequence is CASSLDQGPYEQYF. The CDR3 DNA reads as TGTGCCAGCAGCTTAGACCAGGGGCCCTACGAGCAGTACTTC.

The chain recombines TRBV5-1 with TRBJ2-3, with a weak D call TRBD1 (6 bases). The germline gives CDR1 SGHRS, CDR2 YFSETQ. The V end lost 2 bases, the J end lost 3 bases, and 19 bases lay between the germline ends. CDR3 length: 17 residues. The CDR3 sequence: CASSFGGSRGQTDTQYF. DNA of the CDR3: TGCGCCAGCAGCTTCGGCGGGTCCAGGGGCCAAACAGATACGCAGTATTTT.

The CDR3: CASSLGTSGIGELFF. The CDR3 region has the DNA TGTGCCAGCAGTTTGGGGACTAGCGGGATTGGGGAGCTGTTTTTT. V gene TRBV28 combines with J gene TRBJ2-2; 13 bases line up with TRBD2. With 3 bases clipped from V and 8 bases from J, the junction kept 3 bases outside the gene matches. Germline lookup yields CDR1 MDHEN and CDR2 SYDVKM. The CDR3 consists of 15 residues.

The chain uses TRBV9 and TRBJ2-2, with D possibly matching TRBD2 (5 bases). Trimming removed 0 bases from V and 0 bases from J, with 9 bases in between. Per the germline V gene, CDR1 is SGDLS and CDR2 is YYNGEE. The CDR3 is 16 residues long. CDR3 loop: CASSVGRLANTGELFF. CDR3 nucleotide sequence: TGTGCCAGCAGCGTAGGGAGGTTAGCGAACACCGGGGAGCTGTTTTTT.

The rearrangement links TRBV29-1 to TRBJ1-2, with D uncertain. Germline V lookup: CDR1 SQVTM, CDR2 ANQGSEA. The CDR3 consists of 10 residues. This CDR3 is CSSDRDGYTF. CDR3 coding DNA: TGCTCTAGCGACCGAGATGGCTACACCTTC.

The chain employs TRBV27 and TRBJ1-4, with D possibly TRBD1 on 5 matching bases. The CDR3 is made up of 14 amino acids. V was shortened by 2 bases and J by 6 bases, with 10 bases between the two germline ends. CDR1 MNHEY and CDR2 SMNVEV come from the germline V gene (reference sequence). As DNA, the CDR3 is TGTGCCAGCAGTTTAAGGGGTAACTATGAAAAACTGTTTTTT. Protein sequence: CASSLRGNYEKLFF. The full variable domain, completed using reference TRBV27 and TRBJ1-4, is EAQVTQNPRYLITVTGKKLTVTCSQNMNHEYMSWYRQDPGLGLRQIYYSMNVEVTDKGDVPEGYKVSRKEKRNFPLILESPSPNQTSLYFCASSLRGNYEKLFFGSGTQLSVL.

V is TRBV6-6 and J is TRBJ1-5, with D perhaps TRBD1 (6 bases). Trimming shortened V by 5 bases and J by 0 bases, and 14 bases separated the two germline ends. CDR1 MNHNY and CDR2 SVGAGI come from the germline V gene (reference sequence). The CDR3 covers 16 residues. This CDR3 reads CASSNTQGISNQPQHF. For the CDR3, the DNA is TGTGCCAGCAGTAACACACAGGGAATTAGCAATCAGCCCCAGCATTTT.

V gene TRBV29-1 combines with J gene TRBJ1-1; 7 positions match TRBD1. Germline lookup yields CDR1 SQVTM and CDR2 ANQGSEA. The trim removed 6 bases at V and 1 base at J, leaving 5 bases unmatched. The CDR3 runs 13 residues. CDR3 nucleotides: TGCAGCGTCGGGACAGCACCGAACACTGAAGCTTTCTTT. It codes for CSVGTAPNTEAFF.

Only a few counts were recorded for this clone. The V and J genes are TRBV28 and TRBJ1-2, with D unresolved. Germline V gene sequence: CDR1 MDHEN, CDR2 SYDVKM. This CDR3 has 14 amino acids. Trimming removed 6 bases at V and 4 bases at J, with 15 bases between. In nucleotides, the CDR3 is TGTGCCAGCAGACTCTCCCTGGTTAGCTATGGCTACACCTTC. This encodes CASRLSLVSYGYTF.

The chain joins TRBV7-8 to TRBJ2-1, with 7 bases fitting TRBD2. Losses at the gene ends were 0 bases for V and 4 bases for J; bases not matched to a gene: 3. Germline CDR1 SGHVS, CDR2 FQNEAQ. CDR3 length equals 15 residues. The CDR3 loop is CASSLAGGEYNEQFF. The CDR3 nucleotides read TGTGCCAGCAGCTTAGCGGGAGGGGAATACAATGAGCAGTTCTTC.

The V and J genes are TRBV9 and TRBJ2-1; 8 bases line up with TRBD2. Germline V lookup: CDR1 SGDLS, CDR2 YYNGEE. Trimming cost V 3 bases and J 4 bases; bases outside gene matches: 6. This CDR3 has 15 residues. CDR3 sequence reads: CASSATSENYNEQFF. The CDR3 DNA reads as TGTGCCAGCAGCGCGACTAGCGAAAATTACAATGAGCAGTTCTTC.

The V call is TRBV7-9, the J call TRBJ2-2, with TRBD1 matching 12 bases. The ends lost 6 bases at V and 4 bases at J; junction bases unmatched: 6. This CDR3 is 16 amino acids long. Germline assignment: CDR1 SEHNR and CDR2 FQNEAQ (reference sequence). The CDR3 is CASRGQGARGTGELFF. For the CDR3, the DNA is TGTGCCAGCAGGGGACAGGGGGCGCGGGGCACCGGGGAGCTGTTTTTT.

The J gene is TRBJ2-5, the V gene TRBV4-1; 7 bases line up with TRBD1. V trimming: 4 bases; J trimming: 4 bases; junction bases outside the gene matches: 9. The CDR3 is 15 amino acids. Germline V lookup: CDR1 MGHRA, CDR2 YSYEKL. CDR3 sequence reads: CASSLERTGGETQYF. Here the CDR3 DNA reads TGCGCCAGCAGCCTAGAGAGGACAGGAGGAGAGACCCAGTACTTC.

The CDR3: CASSYMATGDLSEQYF. CDR3 coding DNA: TGTGCCAGCAGTTACATGGCAACAGGGGATCTTTCCGAGCAGTACTTC. The rearrangement links TRBV6-6 to TRBJ2-7; 7 bases fit TRBD1. This CDR3 spans 16 amino acids. With V trimmed by 2 bases and J by 6 bases, 13 bases remained unmatched. Germline assignment: CDR1 MNHNY and CDR2 SVGAGI (reference sequence).

This chain uses TRBV7-7 with TRBJ1-5, with TRBD1 identical over 7 bases. This CDR3 region has 15 residues. The V segment lost 5 bases and the J segment 6 bases; nucleotides outside the gene matches: 10. The germline V gene encodes CDR1 SSHAT and CDR2 FNYEAQ (reference sequence). This chain's CDR3 is CASSAKTGKSQPQHF. CDR3 DNA: TGTGCCAGCAGCGCCAAGACAGGGAAGAGTCAGCCCCAGCATTTT. Using reference TRBV7-7 and TRBJ1-5 for the parts outside the CDR3, the full variable domain is GAGVSQSPRYKVTKRGQDVTLRCDPISSHATLYWYQQALGQGPEFLTYFNYEAQPDKSGLPSDRFSAERPEGSISTLTIQRTEQRDSAMYRCASSAKTGKSQPQHFGDGTRLSIL.

This clone showed up just once. The V call is TRBV5-1, the J call TRBJ1-2; TRBD1 might be the D (6 bases). CDR3 length: 13 amino acids. Trimming took 4 bases from V and 8 from J, leaving 15 bases between them. Germline V gives CDR1 SGHRS, CDR2 YFSETQ. The CDR3 bases are TGCGCCAGCAGCCTCGGGGGGGGCCGAGGCTACACCTTC. This sequence encodes CASSLGGGRGYTF.

This clone appeared a single time. The rearrangement uses TRBV7-2 and TRBJ2-6, with D hard to call. The germline gives CDR1 SGHTA, CDR2 FQGNSA. Deletions cut 5 bases from V and 4 bases from J, with 9 bases between. This CDR3 comprises 14 residues. CDR3 protein: CASSLGSGANVLTF. The CDR3 region has the DNA TGTGCCAGCAGCCTCGGGTCCGGGGCCAACGTCCTGACTTTC.

The gene calls are TRBV11-3 and TRBJ1-1, with D maybe TRBD1 (5 bases). The CDR3 loop spans 14 amino acids. In germline, CDR1 is SGHNT, CDR2 YENEEA. V lost 5 bases and J 4 bases, leaving 14 bases between the germline ends. The CDR3 DNA is TGTGCCAGCAGCAGAGCGGGCGGGGGCACTGAAGCTTTCTTT. It encodes CASSRAGGGTEAFF.

This clone showed up just once. The gene calls are TRBV3-1 (or the pseudogene TRBV3-2) and TRBJ1-3, with 7 bases that match TRBD1. CDR3 size: 17 residues. Losses at the gene ends were 3 bases for V and 4 bases for J; bases not matched to a gene: 12. CDR1 and CDR2 from the germline V gene are LGHDT and YNNKEL (reference sequence). CDR3 sequence reads: CASSQRNRGLRGNTIYF. CDR3 nucleotides: TGTGCCAGCAGCCAGCGAAACAGGGGATTACGAGGAAACACCATATATTTT.

This sequence joins TRBV3-1 (or the pseudogene TRBV3-2) and TRBJ1-6; TRBD1 aligns across 9 bases. V lost 5 bases, J lost 9 bases, and 11 bases stayed unmatched. The germline CDR1 and CDR2 sequences are LGHDT and YNNKEL (reference sequence). This CDR3 region has 16 residues. CDR3 nucleotides: TGTGCCAGCAGCTCAGATCGGACAGGGGCGGCTTCACCCCTCCACTTT. Translated: CASSSDRTGAASPLHF.

The chain has TRBV10-3 and TRBJ2-7, with D perhaps matching TRBD1 (7 bases). V dropped 11 bases and J dropped 6 bases, with 20 bases sitting between them. The CDR3 has 13 residues. Per the germline V gene, CDR1 is ENHRY and CDR2 is SYGVKD. CDR3 nucleotide sequence: TGTGCCGTTACCAGGGGGGAAGTCTCCGAGCAGTACTTC. Translated, it gives CAVTRGEVSEQYF.

The genes are TRBV12-3 or TRBV12-4 and TRBJ2-2; TRBD1 is a possible D gene (6 bases). The V gene lost 2 bases and the J gene lost 6 bases, with 7 bases spanning the gap. The CDR3 is 13 amino acids. The CDR3 protein is CASSLSGAGELFF. The DNA of the CDR3 is TGTGCCAGCAGTTTATCAGGGGCCGGGGAGCTGTTTTTT.

This chain uses TRBV19 with TRBJ1-2, with D possibly being TRBD1 (6 bases). Per the germline V gene, CDR1 is LNHDA and CDR2 is SQIVND (reference sequence). The CDR3 has 14 residues. V lost 5 bases, J lost 9 bases, and 19 bases lay in between. The CDR3 coding sequence is TGTGCCAGTAGTTCAGGGGCGACACGAAGCAGCTACACCTTC. The encoded protein is CASSSGATRSSYTF.

V usage is TRBV6-2 or TRBV6-3 and J usage is TRBJ1-1; the match to TRBD1 covers 7 bases. This CDR3 spans 13 amino acids. Germline trimming cut 4 bases from V and 5 bases from J; bases unmatched to any gene: 4. Germline V CDR1 and CDR2: MNHEY, SVGEGT. The CDR3 region is CASSSTGRTEAFF. CDR3 sequence (DNA): TGTGCCAGCAGTTCGACAGGGAGGACTGAAGCTTTCTTT.

The chain carries TRBV5-1 and TRBJ1-2, with D possibly matching TRBD1 (5 bases). Germline V lookup: CDR1 SGHRS, CDR2 YFSETQ. The CDR3 has 16 residues. Trimming took 4 bases from V and 0 from J, leaving 16 bases between them. The CDR3 region has the DNA TGCGCCAGCAGCGAGGGAGGGACCGCAGCTAACTATGGCTACACCTTC. Translation: CASSEGGTAANYGYTF.

This chain connects TRBV6-5 to TRBJ1-2; D unresolved. Germline V lookup: CDR1 MNHEY, CDR2 SVGAGI. This CDR3 contains 15 residues. The V end was cut by 0 bases, the J end by 4 bases, with 12 bases between. The CDR3 bases are TGTGCCAGCAGTTACTCACCTGAGGGTAGCTATGGCTACACCTTC. Its translation is CASSYSPEGSYGYTF.

The CDR3 reads CASSMGRSGGEQFF. Written as DNA, the CDR3 is TGTGCCAGTAGTATGGGGCGGTCCGGGGGTGAGCAGTTCTTC. The V call is TRBV19, the J call TRBJ2-1; D perhaps matches TRBD2 (6 bases). Deletions cut 3 bases from V and 9 bases from J, with 15 bases between. The V gene's germline CDR1 is LNHDA and CDR2 SQIVND (reference sequence). This CDR3 has 14 amino acids.